This TCR beta chain was profiled in a study of T cell responses to AZD1222 COVID-19 vaccine. CDR3 length: 16 residues. The V gene's germline CDR1 is SGHAT and CDR2 FQNNGV. Between the trimmed V and J ends, which lost 4 bases and 7 bases, there was a span of 22 bases. Only in-frame clones appear in the TCRdb table, and some are missing; sequencing was by immunoSEQ multiplex PCR. The data hold 130,000 to 150,000 clones, with 85% to 95% observed a single time. The receptor was isolated from an adult in good health. Sample: peripheral blood, taken on day 0 of MenACWY control vaccination. The J gene is TRBJ1-1, the V gene TRBV11-2, with D possibly matching TRBD1 (6 bases). The CDR3 here is CASSSISKGVRSEAFF. CDR3 coding DNA: TGTGCCAGCAGCTCTATTTCGAAGGGGGTTCGAAGTGAAGCTTTCTTT.